The clone carrying this TCR beta chain was found a few times. Its antigen is unidentified. This table comes from immunoSEQ multiplex PCR, and its TCRdb copy is limited to in-frame clones, with some not included. The sample lists approximately 100,000 clones, roughly two thirds occurring once. Trimming removed 5 bases at V and 7 bases at J, with 8 bases between. Looked up from germline, CDR1 is SNHLY and CDR2 is FYNNEI. The CDR3 loop spans 11 amino acids. This sample was taken from a study of shared clonotypes between healthy human individuals. Study outcomes and limitations: Only blood samples were collected, and tissue repertoires likely differ.

The V and J genes are TRBV2 and TRBJ1-1, with D uncertain. The sample was memory CD8+ T cells sorted from blood. Specified subset: CD45RO+ cells pooled with CCR7-negative TemRA cells. The source is a man aged 25 to 40 in good health. The CDR3 region has the DNA TGTGCCAGCAGTTATGACGGTGAAGCTTTCTTT. Translation: CASSYDGEAFF.